This entry is about one TCR beta chain. The data stem from a study of blood T cell repertoires in COVID-19. The overall study: From the United States, Italy and Spain came samples of acute and convalescent COVID-19. From T cells, B-cell-depleted T cells, or PBMCs came the material, which was cDNA or gDNA.

Authors' methods: Amplification of reference gene primers was used by the study to estimate nucleated cell counts. The data were produced by immunoSEQ multiplex PCR, yet TCRdb's version contains in-frame clones alone and is incomplete. The V and J calls and the clone size are those of that table, but D and trimming were determined from the DNA. This sample yields about 80,000 clones, of which around four fifths are seen a single time; roughly 18% belongs to the top ten. This CDR3 region has 15 residues. Per the germline V gene, CDR1 is KGHDR and CDR2 is SFDVKD. Trimming took 9 bases from V and 1 from J, leaving 15 bases between them.

This clonotype was sampled from a man aged 80 or over with active or convalescent COVID-19. Sequenced: peripheral blood. V gene TRBV24-1 combines with J gene TRBJ2-1; possibly TRBD2 for D (6 bases). The CDR3 spells CATQGGLSSYNEQFF. The CDR3 DNA sequence: TGTGCCACCCAGGGAGGTTTATCATCCTACAATGAGCAGTTCTTC.